Each of the 5 T cell receptor beta chains below was sequenced from the same sample in a study of blood T cell repertoires in COVID-19 (dated by TCRdb to between 2020 and 2021). The library was made by the immunoSEQ multiplex PCR assay. In TCRdb, the immuneACCESS table is reduced to in-frame sequences with V and J assigned. These tables do not hold every clone; where another copy was compared, an unresolved V gene accounts for under half, and the others remain unexplained. The sample includes around 120,000 clones, with 85% to 90% observed a single time. The top ten clones comprise approximately 1.5% of the sample. The source material was peripheral blood. The receptor set was obtained from a human donor in a cohort sampled during active COVID-19.

This chain links TRBV19 with TRBJ1-2; 8 positions match TRBD1. CDR1 is LNHDA, CDR2 SQIVND, per germline (reference sequence). The ends lost 7 bases at V and 5 bases at J; junction bases unmatched: 12. CDR3 size: 15 residues. CDR3 bases: TGTGCCAGTAACCCACGGGACAGGCGAGGGTATGGCTACACCTTC. It yields the protein CASNPRDRRGYGYTF.

J is TRBJ2-7 and V is TRBV3-1 (or the pseudogene TRBV3-2); 7 bases map to TRBD2. V shed 1 base, J shed 0 bases, and the junction held 9 bases outside the gene matches. CDR1 is LGHDT and CDR2 is YNNKEL in the germline V gene (reference sequence). There are 17 residues in the CDR3. This chain's CDR3 is CASSQAASGPTSYEQYF. CDR3 bases: TGTGCCAGCAGCCAAGCGGCTAGCGGCCCTACCTCCTACGAGCAGTACTTC.

CDR3 in DNA: TGCGCCAGCGCCCCGGCAGGACAGAACTATGGCTACACCTTC. Its translation: CASAPAGQNYGYTF. V is TRBV5-1 and J is TRBJ1-2, with D perhaps TRBD1 (6 bases). The V gene lost 7 bases and the J gene lost 2 bases, with 15 bases spanning the gap. Germline V gene sequence: CDR1 SGHRS, CDR2 YFSETQ. The CDR3 is made up of 14 amino acids.

The chain combines TRBV27 with TRBJ1-5, with unresolved D. The ends were cut back, 3 bases at V and 4 bases at J, with 7 bases in the middle. The germline V gene has CDR1 MNHEY and CDR2 SMNVEV (reference sequence). This CDR3 is built from 13 residues. For the CDR3, the DNA is TGTGCCAGCAGTTTGGCCATAAATCAGCCCCAGCATTTT. Its protein product is CASSLAINQPQHF.

The chain combines TRBV18 with TRBJ1-2, with 9 bases aligning to TRBD1. The CDR3 is 17 residues long. The germline CDR1 and CDR2 sequences are KGHSH and LQKENI. Losses at the gene ends were 5 bases for V and 4 bases for J; bases not matched to a gene: 14. The CDR3 bases are TGTGCCAGCTCAAAGAACAGGGGGCGCTTGGATAGCTATGGCTACACCTTC. Translation gives CASSKNRGRLDSYGYTF.